A selection of T cell receptor beta chains follows, all from one sample in a study of beta chain features in type 1 diabetes. Assay: immunoSEQ multiplex PCR; the TCRdb copy retains only in-frame clones and omits some. The sample lists more than 250,000 clones; about a fifth were seen once. The sequenced sample consisted of naive CD4+ T cells from blood. These TCRs come from a woman between 40 and 55 years old with type 1 diabetes. Both conserved end residues are part of each CDR3. D genes are given only for firm matches. Expanded clones get a size class; other rows say once, few or many, or leave the size out.

clone_size d_call j_call v_call cdr3_aa cdr3_nt
few . TRBJ2-7 TRBV27 CATQGFNEQYF TGTGCCACCCAGGGATTCAACGAGCAGTACTTC
few . TRBJ2-7 TRBV27 CASSLRRQGGYEQYF TGTGCCAGCAGTTTGAGGAGACAGGGAGGCTACGAGCAGTACTTC
few . TRBJ1-5 TRBV6-6 CASSYSPVPDQPQHF TGTGCCAGCAGTTACTCCCCAGTTCCTGATCAGCCCCAGCATTTT
few TRBD1 TRBJ2-7 TRBV30 CAWSETGGGKNRNEQYF TGTGCCTGGTCGGAGACAGGGGGCGGAAAAAATCGGAACGAGCAGTACTTC
few TRBD1 TRBJ2-1 TRBV7-2 CADSGDRGNEQFF TGTGCCGACTCGGGGGACAGGGGTAATGAGCAGTTCTTC
. . TRBJ2-3 TRBV7-3 CASSFDRSSDTQYF TGTGCCAGCAGTTTTGACAGGTCAAGTGATACGCAGTATTTT
. . TRBJ1-1 TRBV19 CASSIPSSNTEAFF TGTGCCAGTAGTATACCGTCCTCGAACACTGAAGCTTTCTTT
. TRBD1 TRBJ1-2 TRBV29-1 CSVGGGPGGYTF TGCAGCGTTGGAGGGGGCCCTGGGGGCTACACCTTC
few . TRBJ2-2 TRBV5-1 CASSSGTRGTGELFF TGCGCCAGCAGCTCCGGGACGAGGGGGACCGGGGAGCTGTTTTTT
few . TRBJ1-2 TRBV9 CASSVSQANYGYTF TGTGCCAGCAGCGTGAGTCAAGCTAACTATGGCTACACCTTC
. TRBD2 TRBJ2-3 TRBV6-4 CASSGLAGADTQYF TGTGCCAGCAGTGGACTAGCGGGAGCAGATACGCAGTATTTT
few . TRBJ2-7 TRBV28 CASTLQSGYEQYF TGTGCCAGCACTCTCCAATCGGGCTACGAGCAGTACTTC
. . TRBJ1-2 TRBV9 CASSPRQMAYGYTF TGTGCCAGCAGCCCCCGCCAGATGGCCTATGGCTACACCTTC
few . TRBJ1-2 TRBV4-3 CASSQESSYGYTF TGCGCCAGCAGCCAAGAGTCCAGCTATGGCTACACCTTC
. . TRBJ2-5 TRBV5-1 CASSQGGQETQYF TGCGCCAGCAGCCAAGGGGGTCAAGAGACCCAGTACTTC
. TRBD2 TRBJ2-5 TRBV5-6 CASSLVAGGPARETQYF TGTGCCAGCAGCTTGGTAGCGGGAGGGCCAGCGAGAGAGACCCAGTACTTC
few TRBD1 TRBJ1-5 TRBV19 CAGSRGLDQPQHF TGTGCCGGAAGCAGGGGGCTCGACCAGCCCCAGCATTTT
. TRBD1 TRBJ1-5 TRBV9 CASSLTGGNQPQHF TGTGCCAGCAGCCTAACAGGGGGCAATCAGCCCCAGCATTTT
. . TRBJ2-1 TRBV9 CASSRQGSYNEQFF TGTGCCAGCAGCCGTCAGGGGTCGTACAATGAGCAGTTCTTC
few . TRBJ1-2 TRBV29-1 CSVAQALYGYTF TGCAGCGTTGCACAGGCACTATATGGCTACACCTTC
. TRBD2 TRBJ2-3 TRBV7-3 CASSLGNSGGTDTQYF TGTGCCAGCAGCCTCGGTAATAGCGGGGGCACAGATACGCAGTATTTT
. TRBD1 TRBJ2-1 TRBV19 CASSIGGQGAWSEQFF TGTGCCAGTAGTATAGGGGGACAGGGGGCATGGAGTGAGCAGTTCTTC
. TRBD1 TRBJ2-1 TRBV9 CASSEYRGGHNEQFF TGTGCCAGCAGCGAATACAGGGGCGGCCACAATGAGCAGTTCTTC
. . TRBJ2-1 TRBV5-1 CASREAGGAYEQFF TGCGCCAGCAGGGAGGCAGGAGGCGCGTATGAGCAGTTCTTC
. . TRBJ1-1 TRBV9 CASSTGGGREAFF TGTGCCAGCAGCACCGGGGGAGGTCGTGAAGCTTTCTTT
. TRBD1 TRBJ1-4 TRBV4-3 CASSPDRGREKLFF TGCGCCAGCAGCCCAGACAGGGGTCGCGAAAAACTGTTTTTT
. . TRBJ1-2 TRBV13 CASGPPRRENTF TGTGCCAGCGGCCCCCCAAGGAGGGAGAACACCTTC
few . TRBJ1-6 TRBV2 CASSGINSPLHF TGTGCCAGCAGTGGTATCAATTCACCCCTCCACTTT
few TRBD1 TRBJ2-6 TRBV9 CASTRGSGANVLTF TGTGCCAGTACCAGGGGGTCCGGGGCCAACGTCCTGACTTTC
. . TRBJ1-3 TRBV30 CAWSLLGNTIYF TGTGCCTGGAGCCTTTTGGGAAACACCATATATTTT
few TRBD1 TRBJ2-7 TRBV29-1 CSFRGSSYEQYF TGCAGCTTCAGGGGGAGCTCCTACGAGCAGTACTTC
. . TRBJ2-1 TRBV4-2 CASTIGGTVYNEQFF TGTGCCAGCACTATTGGCGGGACAGTCTACAATGAGCAGTTCTTC